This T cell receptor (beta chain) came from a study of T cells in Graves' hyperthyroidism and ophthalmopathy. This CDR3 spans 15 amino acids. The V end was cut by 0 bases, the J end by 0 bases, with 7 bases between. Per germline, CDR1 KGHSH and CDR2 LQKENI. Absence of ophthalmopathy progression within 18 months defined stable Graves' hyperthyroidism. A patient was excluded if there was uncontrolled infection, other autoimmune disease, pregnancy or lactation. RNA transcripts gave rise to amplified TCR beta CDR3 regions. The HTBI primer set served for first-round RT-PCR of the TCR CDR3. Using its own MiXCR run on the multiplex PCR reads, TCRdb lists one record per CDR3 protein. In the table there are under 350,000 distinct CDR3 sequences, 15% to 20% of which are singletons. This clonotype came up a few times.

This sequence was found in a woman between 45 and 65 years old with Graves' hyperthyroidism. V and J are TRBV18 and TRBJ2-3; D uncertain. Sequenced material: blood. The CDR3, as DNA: TGTGCCAGCTCACCACCCAGCGTTAGCACAGATACGCAGTATTTT. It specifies CASSPPSVSTDTQYF.